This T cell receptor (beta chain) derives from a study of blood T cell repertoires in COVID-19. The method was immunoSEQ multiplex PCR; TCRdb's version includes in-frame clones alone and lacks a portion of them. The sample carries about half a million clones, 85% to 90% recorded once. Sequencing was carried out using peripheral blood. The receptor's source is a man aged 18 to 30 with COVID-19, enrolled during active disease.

Here the CDR3 reads CASIRWVGEVEQYF. The CDR3, as DNA: TGTGCCAGCATAAGATGGGTGGGGGAGGTCGAGCAGTACTTC. V is TRBV2 and J is TRBJ2-7, with D perhaps matching TRBD2 (6 bases). CDR1 is SNHLY, CDR2 FYNNEI, per germline. V was shortened by 7 bases and J by 6 bases, with 19 bases between the two germline ends. The length of the CDR3 is 14 residues.